A selection of T cell receptor beta chains follows, all from one sample in a study of T-cell reconstitution after alpha-beta-depleted transplantation in children. Via MiXCR, TCRdb re-called the PCR reads, giving one row per CDR3 protein. The table shows 300,000 to 400,000 distinct CDR3 sequences, with 13% occurring only once. The source material was PBMCs, sampled from the stem cell graft. Receptors originate from a human donor who donated a stem cell graft to a child with Fanconi anemia. The CDR3 runs from the conserved cysteine through the conserved F or W. Size is omitted from some rows. Given values are once, few, many or a class for expanded clones.

V: TRBV24-1
size: NA
J: TRBJ2-6
CDR3: CATSDPRDRGAGANVLTF

V: TRBV9
size: many
J: TRBJ2-2
CDR3: CASSVDPRPTGELFF

V: TRBV12-3/TRBV12-4
size: NA
J: TRBJ2-1
CDR3: CASRDRESEQFF

V: TRBV28
size: many
J: TRBJ1-1
CDR3: CASSLGGANTEAFF

V: TRBV4-2
size: NA
J: TRBJ1-2
CDR3: CASSQDRDRDNGYTF

V: TRBV5-6
size: many
J: TRBJ2-1
CDR3: CASSLAGLPNEQFF

V: TRBV6-1
size: NA
J: TRBJ1-4
CDR3: CASSTGQTLGEKLFF

V: TRBV12-3/TRBV12-4
size: NA
J: TRBJ2-6
CDR3: CASSLGDRGTPGANVLTF

V: TRBV5-1
size: NA
J: TRBJ1-1
CDR3: CASSLGSGGSPEAFF

V: TRBV11-2
size: NA
J: TRBJ1-1
CDR3: CASSGRGRNTEAFF

V: TRBV12-3/TRBV12-4
size: few
J: TRBJ2-7
CDR3: CASSLDGPYEQYF

V: TRBV28
size: many
J: TRBJ1-2
CDR3: CASSLGPGWNYGYTF

V: TRBV7-7
size: few
J: TRBJ2-5
CDR3: CASSLGDHRAPQYF

V: TRBV29-1
size: few
J: TRBJ1-3
CDR3: CSVGREEAGNTIYF

V: TRBV12-3/TRBV12-4
size: many
J: TRBJ1-1
CDR3: CASSLQLYTEAFF

V: TRBV5-1
size: NA
J: TRBJ2-7
CDR3: CASSFVSGTSSYEQYF

V: TRBV20-1
size: NA
J: TRBJ2-3
CDR3: CSALGQPYTDTQYF

V: TRBV5-1
size: few
J: TRBJ1-1
CDR3: CASSGGHLEAFF

V: TRBV6-5
size: few
J: TRBJ1-2
CDR3: CASSYWGESENGYTF

V: TRBV20-1
size: NA
J: TRBJ1-4
CDR3: CSASSRVHGEKLFF

V: TRBV7-2
size: few
J: TRBJ1-5
CDR3: CASSRGQGHQPQHF

V: TRBV9
size: many
J: TRBJ2-2
CDR3: CASSVSALNTGELFF

V: TRBV5-1
size: NA
J: TRBJ2-3
CDR3: CASSFPEGPTDTQYF

V: TRBV4-3
size: NA
J: TRBJ1-5
CDR3: CASSPDLTGIQHF

V: TRBV18
size: NA
J: TRBJ2-2
CDR3: CASSPRTGVWNTGELFF

V: TRBV10-3
size: many
J: TRBJ2-5
CDR3: CAISAGGPQETQYF

V: TRBV7-9
size: few
J: TRBJ1-1
CDR3: CASSLRAGLNTEAFF

V: TRBV7-2
size: NA
J: TRBJ1-6
CDR3: CASSIQKNSPLHF

V: TRBV6-1
size: NA
J: TRBJ1-1
CDR3: CASSVRRSTEAFF

V: TRBV20-1
size: NA
J: TRBJ2-5
CDR3: CSVRTGGETQYF

V: TRBV18
size: NA
J: TRBJ1-1
CDR3: CASSPPSSLAAFF

V: TRBV12-3/TRBV12-4
size: few
J: TRBJ2-1
CDR3: CASSPFQGFNEQFF

V: TRBV4-3
size: many
J: TRBJ2-5
CDR3: CASSQDPRNQETQYF

V: TRBV5-1
size: NA
J: TRBJ1-2
CDR3: CASSLAGREGGYTF

V: TRBV5-1
size: few
J: TRBJ2-7
CDR3: CASSLGDSGPTSYEQYF

V: TRBV20-1
size: many
J: TRBJ2-5
CDR3: CSAEHQETQYF